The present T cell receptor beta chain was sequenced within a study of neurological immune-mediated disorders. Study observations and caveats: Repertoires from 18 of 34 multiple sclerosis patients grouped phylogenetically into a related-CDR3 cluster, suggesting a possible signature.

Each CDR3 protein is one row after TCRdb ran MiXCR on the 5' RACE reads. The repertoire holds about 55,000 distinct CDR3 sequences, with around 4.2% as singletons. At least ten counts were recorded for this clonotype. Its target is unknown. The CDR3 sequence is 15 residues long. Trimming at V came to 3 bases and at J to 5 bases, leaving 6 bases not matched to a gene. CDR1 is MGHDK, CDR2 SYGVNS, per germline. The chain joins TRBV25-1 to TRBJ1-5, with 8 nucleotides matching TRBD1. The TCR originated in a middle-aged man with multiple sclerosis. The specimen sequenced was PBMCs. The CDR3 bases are TGTGCCAGCAGTGACGCCGGGACAGGCTATCAGCCCCAGCATTTT. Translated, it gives CASSDAGTGYQPQHF.